By share, the clone carrying this T cell receptor (beta chain) ranks as medium-sized. The antigen remains unidentified. The data belong to a study of liver allograft versus peripheral blood T cells. Across the study: Peripheral blood of the recipients supplied T cell receptor repertoires that were compared with those in transplanted livers.

In TCRdb, the reads were re-called with MiXCR into one record per CDR3 protein. The sample has approximately 10,000 distinct CDR3 sequences; less than 20% are singletons. Study-wide findings and caveats: Inside liver allografts, T cell receptor repertoires reportedly diverged from the repertoires found in peripheral blood.

Trimming took off 7 bases at V and 1 base at J, with 7 bases between the two ends. Germline V lookup: CDR1 MNHNY, CDR2 SVGAGI (reference sequence). The CDR3 consists of 12 residues. This receptor was obtained from a human patient who had a liver transplant. Some T cells may originate from the graft donor. The rearrangement uses TRBV6-6 and TRBJ1-1; D unclear. This CDR3 is CASNRRNTEAFF. CDR3 DNA sequence: TGTGCCAGCAACCGACGGAACACTGAAGCTTTCTTT.